This T cell receptor (beta chain) emerged from a study of response to subunit inactivated influenza vaccine. Study-wide points: The authors suggested that few new T cells are recruited per seasonal influenza vaccination.

One entry per CDR3 protein, called by TCRdb with MiXCR from the RT-PCR reads. The data contain roughly 760,000 distinct CDR3 sequences, approximately 22% of them singletons. Details on this clonotype: The antigen is not known.

V was pared by 4 bases and J by 1 base, with 9 bases between. Looked up from germline, CDR1 is MNHNS and CDR2 is SASEGT. CDR3 length: 14 amino acids. This material consisted of PBMCs from blood, taken around 5 days after vaccination. This receptor was taken from a man between 45 and 60 years old who received an inactivated influenza vaccine. The chain is built from TRBV6-1 and TRBJ2-3; D remains unclear. CDR3 coding DNA: TGTGCCAGCAGTGGGGCCCTGGGCACAGATACGCAGTATTTT. Translated, it gives CASSGALGTDTQYF.